These 26 T cell receptor beta chains were all obtained from the same sample, sequenced in a study of cytomegalovirus exposure and HLA in healthy donors. PCR primers comprised 60 Vbeta and 13 Jbeta primers. Method: immunoSEQ multiplex PCR; TCRdb's copy keeps in-frame clones and lacks some. Of roughly 89,000 clones in the sample, more than 75% were seen once. Sequenced material: PBMCs. Every receptor here comes from a man younger than 35 in good health and CMV-seronegative.

The genes are TRBV7-9 and TRBJ1-1; D gene unclear. Germline CDR1 is SEHNR and CDR2 is FQNEAQ (reference sequence). CDR3 length: 13 amino acids. Trimming left V 2 bases short and J 7 bases short, with 11 bases between. The CDR3 bases are TGTGCCAGCAGCTTATCAACAACGGGTGAAGCTTTCTTT. This codes for CASSLSTTGEAFF.

This chain connects TRBV14 to TRBJ1-2; D call uncertain. CDR1 is SGHDN and CDR2 is FVKESK in the germline V gene. The CDR3 spans 14 residues. V dropped 1 base and J dropped 5 bases, with 11 bases sitting between them. The CDR3 bases are TGTGCCAGCAGCCAAGGTGTCAGAAGTTATGGCTACACCTTC. It encodes CASSQGVRSYGYTF.

This clone was counted only a few times. The chain recombines TRBV6-1 with TRBJ1-1; D is unresolved. Per germline, CDR1 MNHNS and CDR2 SASEGT. The CDR3 has 14 amino acids. V was shortened by 2 bases and J by 1 base, with 8 bases between the two germline ends. CDR3 bases: TGTGCCAGCAGTGAACAGGAATCGAACACTGAAGCTTTCTTT. Protein sequence: CASSEQESNTEAFF.

This chain joins TRBV5-1 and TRBJ2-5; tentative D call: TRBD2 (5 bases). This CDR3 region has 13 residues. Germline V lookup: CDR1 SGHRS, CDR2 YFSETQ. Between the trimmed V and J ends, which lost 1 base and 5 bases, there was a span of 9 bases. This CDR3 reads CASSLIGGETQYF. The CDR3 nucleotides read TGCGCCAGCAGCTTGATCGGCGGGGAGACCCAGTACTTC.

This rearrangement joins TRBV7-6 to TRBJ1-6; D perhaps matches TRBD1 (6 bases). Trimming removed 4 bases from V and 5 bases from J, with 12 bases in between. Per germline, CDR1 SGHVS and CDR2 FNYEAQ. The CDR3 spans 15 residues. CDR3 in amino acids: CASSSIQGNNSPLHF. The CDR3 bases are TGTGCCAGCAGCTCGATCCAGGGGAATAATTCACCCCTCCACTTT.

This rearrangement joins TRBV4-2 to TRBJ1-3, with 8 positions matching TRBD1. Germline V gives CDR1 LGHNA, CDR2 YNFKEQ. The CDR3 covers 16 residues. J gave up 4 bases and V 1 base, and 6 bases lay outside the gene matches. As DNA, the CDR3 is TGTGCCAGCAGCCAAGCAAGCAGGGGGCAAGGAAACACCATATATTTT. It translates to CASSQASRGQGNTIYF.

The chain links TRBV6-6 to TRBJ2-3; no definite D call. Trimming took 7 bases from V and 4 from J, leaving 9 bases between them. Germline V gives CDR1 MNHNY, CDR2 SVGAGI (reference sequence). The CDR3 loop spans 12 amino acids. In nucleotides, the CDR3 is TGTGCCAGCAAATTTAGTTCAGATACGCAGTATTTT. Translating gives CASKFSSDTQYF.

The J gene is TRBJ1-6, the V gene TRBV27; 7 positions agree with TRBD1. The CDR3 is made up of 13 amino acids. The germline gives CDR1 MNHEY, CDR2 SMNVEV (reference sequence). V lost 6 bases to trimming and J lost 10 bases; unmatched junction nucleotides: 6. The CDR3 nucleotides are TGTGCCAGCAGAACAGGGGTGGCCTCACCCCTCCACTTT. Translated: CASRTGVASPLHF.

The chain recombines TRBV5-1 with TRBJ2-7, with D perhaps TRBD1 (6 bases). Germline V gives CDR1 SGHRS, CDR2 YFSETQ. The CDR3 consists of 16 residues. Trimming cost V 0 bases and J 0 bases, with 13 bases left between them. DNA of the CDR3: TGCGCCAGCAGCTTGGCACAGGGCGACCACTCCTACGAGCAGTACTTC. Translation: CASSLAQGDHSYEQYF.

This clone has just one count. The rearrangement uses TRBV30 and TRBJ1-1; unclear D gene. There are 12 residues in the CDR3. Trimming removed 2 bases from V and 4 bases from J, with 8 bases in between. Germline values: CDR1 GTSNPN, CDR2 SVGIG (reference sequence). DNA for the CDR3: TGTGCCTGGAGTCCTTCTAGCACTGAAGCTTTCTTT. Its translation: CAWSPSSTEAFF.

The chain has TRBV4-1 and TRBJ2-1; 16 nucleotides agree with TRBD2. The V gene's germline CDR1 is MGHRA and CDR2 YSYEKL. The CDR3 consists of 20 residues. The junction had 13 bases not matched to a gene; V was cut back by 4 bases and J by 4 bases. The CDR3 nucleotides are TGCGCCAGCAGCCCTACGGGACTAGCGGGGGGGCCGATGTTTTACAATGAGCAGTTCTTC. Translating it yields CASSPTGLAGGPMFYNEQFF.

In this sample, this clone turned up a few times. CDR3 DNA: TGTGCCACCAGCCCCCGCTCAGGAGGACAAGAGACCCAGTACTTC. Amino acids: CATSPRSGGQETQYF. J is TRBJ2-5 and V is TRBV15; D is possibly TRBD2 (5 bases). The V end lost 5 bases, the J end lost 2 bases, and 15 bases lay between the germline ends. Germline CDR1 and CDR2: LNHNV and YYDKDF (reference sequence). CDR3 length: 15 amino acids.

The CDR3 coding sequence is TGTGCCAGTTACCGGGACAGGGACCCTGAGCAGTACTTC. Amino acids: CASYRDRDPEQYF. The J gene is TRBJ2-7, the V gene TRBV5-5; TRBD1 aligns across 9 bases. The length of the CDR3 is 13 residues. Germline V CDR1 and CDR2: SGHKS, YYEKEE (reference sequence). V shed 8 bases, J shed 7 bases, and the junction held 10 bases outside the gene matches.

The rearrangement uses TRBV29-1 and TRBJ2-3; D gene ambiguous. The V gene lost 2 bases and the J gene lost 2 bases, with 5 bases spanning the gap. CDR1 and CDR2 (germline): SQVTM, ANQGSEA. This CDR3 has 12 residues. The CDR3 DNA reads TGCAGCGTTGAAATCATCACAGATACGCAGTATTTT. It encodes CSVEIITDTQYF.

The chain recombines TRBV2 with TRBJ2-7; the D gene is possibly TRBD1 (5 bases). The CDR3 contains 12 residues. V lost 4 bases and J lost 1, with 5 bases in between. CDR1 and CDR2 (germline): SNHLY, FYNNEI. The CDR3 region is CASSGQSYEQYF. In nucleotides, the CDR3 is TGTGCCAGCAGTGGACAGTCCTACGAGCAGTACTTC.

The chain joins TRBV7-8 to TRBJ2-1, with 12 positions matching TRBD1. This CDR3 has 17 residues. From germline, CDR1 is SGHVS and CDR2 FQNEAQ. V lost 4 bases and J lost 2; bases outside the gene matches: 6. CDR3 nucleotides: TGTGCCAGCAGCTCCTGGGACAGGGGGCAACCCTACAATGAGCAGTTCTTC. It translates to CASSSWDRGQPYNEQFF. Together with reference TRBV7-8 and TRBJ2-1, the CDR3 gives the full variable domain: GAGVSQSPRYKVAKRGQDVALRCDPISGHVSLFWYQQALGQGPEFLTYFQNEAQLDKSGLPSDRFFAERPEGSVSTLKIQRTQQEDSAVYLCASSSWDRGQPYNEQFFGPGTRLTVL.

The V and J genes are TRBV6-5 and TRBJ1-5; no definite D call. From germline, CDR1 is MNHEY and CDR2 SVGAGI. The V end was cut by 5 bases, the J end by 7 bases, with 12 bases between. The CDR3 totals 13 residues. CDR3 sequence (DNA): TGTGCCAGCAGTCAGAGGGATACACAGCCCCAGCATTTT. As protein: CASSQRDTQPQHF.

V gene TRBV18 combines with J gene TRBJ2-7; possibly TRBD1 for D (6 bases). This CDR3 spans 14 amino acids. Germline V gene sequence: CDR1 KGHSH, CDR2 LQKENI. Trimming shortened V by 6 bases and J by 3 bases, and 15 bases separated the two germline ends. In nucleotides, the CDR3 is TGTGCCAGCTCCCGGGACAATCTGGGCTACGAGCAGTACTTC. It encodes CASSRDNLGYEQYF.

The chain joins TRBV4-2 to TRBJ2-3, with 8 bases matching TRBD2. The CDR3 consists of 17 residues. V was pared by 0 bases and J by 5 bases, with 10 bases of the junction left unmatched. In germline, CDR1 is LGHNA, CDR2 YNFKEQ. CDR3: CASSQEPAGAKGDTQYF. The CDR3, as DNA: TGTGCCAGCAGCCAAGAACCAGCGGGGGCGAAGGGAGATACGCAGTATTTT.

This chain uses TRBV5-1 with TRBJ1-6, with unresolved D. Germline V gene lookup returns CDR1 SGHRS and CDR2 YFSETQ. The CDR3 is 13 amino acids. Trimming removed 2 bases at V and 5 bases at J, with 5 bases between. The CDR3 reads CASSLQDNSPLHF. DNA of the CDR3: TGCGCCAGCAGCTTACAAGATAATTCACCCCTCCACTTT.

The rearrangement links TRBV5-1 to TRBJ1-2; D not resolved. The germline gives CDR1 SGHRS, CDR2 YFSETQ. This CDR3 is built from 13 residues. The V and J ends lost 2 bases and 8 bases respectively, with 13 bases between them. CDR3 protein: CASSFSGGEGYTF. The CDR3 region has the DNA TGCGCCAGCAGCTTTTCCGGCGGGGAAGGCTACACCTTC.

This clone showed up just a few times. The gene calls are TRBV7-9 and TRBJ2-7; TRBD1 aligns across 7 bases. V dropped 5 bases and J dropped 5; count of bases not matched to a gene: 9. Germline V gene sequence: CDR1 SEHNR, CDR2 FQNEAQ (reference sequence). The CDR3 length is 14 residues. The CDR3 sequence: CASSLSGTEDEQYF. CDR3 nucleotide sequence: TGTGCCAGCAGCCTCTCCGGGACAGAAGACGAGCAGTACTTC.

This chain connects TRBV5-1 to TRBJ2-3; 7 positions agree with TRBD1. The CDR3 extends over 15 amino acids. V dropped 5 bases and J dropped 0; count of bases not matched to a gene: 6. CDR1 is SGHRS, CDR2 YFSETQ, per germline. CDR3 amino acids: CASSPDRPSTDTQYF. The CDR3 nucleotides read TGCGCCAGCAGTCCGGACAGGCCAAGCACAGATACGCAGTATTTT.

V is TRBV18 and J is TRBJ2-7; D may be TRBD1 (5 bases). The CDR3 totals 15 residues. The V end was cut by 3 bases, the J end by 2 bases, with 14 bases between. Germline V gene data show CDR1 as KGHSH and CDR2 as LQKENI. The CDR3 nucleotides read TGTGCCAGCTCACCGGGGCAATTAAGCACCTACGAGCAGTACTTC. It specifies CASSPGQLSTYEQYF.

A few counts support this clone. The rearrangement uses TRBV9 and TRBJ1-4; weak D call: TRBD1 (5 bases). The length of the CDR3 is 15 residues. Germline lookup yields CDR1 SGDLS and CDR2 YYNGEE. Trimming cost V 3 bases and J 7 bases, with 16 bases left between them. CDR3 in DNA: TGTGCCAGCAGCGGAAGCCAGGGTGGCGGTGAAAAACTGTTTTTT. Residues: CASSGSQGGGEKLFF.

This chain joins TRBV9 and TRBJ1-6, with TRBD1 matching 7 bases. This CDR3 spans 15 amino acids. V shed 3 bases and J 7 bases; nucleotides not matched to a gene: 7. Germline V gene sequence: CDR1 SGDLS, CDR2 YYNGEE. CDR3 protein: CASSAWDSENSPLHF. The CDR3 bases are TGTGCCAGCAGCGCTTGGGACAGTGAGAATTCACCCCTCCACTTT.